Listed below are T cell receptor beta chains from one sample, sequenced in a study of memory CD8 T cells in hepatitis C reinfection. The data were produced by immunoSEQ multiplex PCR, yet TCRdb's version contains in-frame clones alone and is incomplete. The profile shows 45,000 to 55,000 clones, just under 90% of them singletons. The sample was naive CD8+ T cells sorted from blood. The receptors derive from a man aged 18 to 30 with hepatitis C virus infection. Both conserved end residues are part of each CDR3. The D gene is left open where the match is weak. Size is stated for part of the rows, as once, few or many counts, or as a class when the clone is expanded.

J,D,length,size,V,DNA,CDR3
TRBJ2-1,TRBD2,15,-,TRBV9,TGTGCCAGCAGCGAGAGCGGGAGCTCCTACAATGAGCAGTTCTTC,CASSESGSSYNEQFF
TRBJ2-3,TRBD2,15,-,TRBV11-2,TGTGCCAGCAGCATGGGGACTAGCGGGGGTAATACGCAGTATTTT,CASSMGTSGGNTQYF
TRBJ2-1,TRBD2,13,-,TRBV14,TGTGCCAGCAGCCAGAGACTAGCGATTGAGCAGTTCTTC,CASSQRLAIEQFF
TRBJ2-5,-,15,-,TRBV11-2,TGTGCCAGCAGCCTGGGTAGCAGTGGCCAAGAGACCCAGTACTTC,CASSLGSSGQETQYF
TRBJ2-3,-,15,-,TRBV7-9,TGTGCCAGCAGCTTCCTCCAGGGGGGATCCAAAACGCAGTATTTT,CASSFLQGGSKTQYF
TRBJ2-2,TRBD2,15,-,TRBV19,TGTGCCAGTAGTAACCTAGCGGGAGTCGGCGGGGAGCTGTTTTTT,CASSNLAGVGGELFF
TRBJ2-1,-,13,-,TRBV7-9,TGTGCCAGCAGCTCCCCCGAGGTGAATGAGCAGTTCTTC,CASSSPEVNEQFF
TRBJ2-1,TRBD1,14,once,TRBV2,TGTGCCAGCAGTTGGACAGGGGGCTACAATGAGCAGTTCTTC,CASSWTGGYNEQFF
TRBJ2-1,-,15,-,TRBV6-1,TGTGCCAGCAACCCCCCGCCGGGACAATACAATGAGCAGTTCTTC,CASNPPPGQYNEQFF
TRBJ2-2,-,13,-,TRBV9,TGTGCCAGCAGCGTAACGGGGGACGGGGAGCTGTTTTTT,CASSVTGDGELFF
TRBJ2-7,TRBD1,15,-,TRBV7-3,TGTGCCAGCAGCTTTGATGGGACAGGGGGTTACGAGCAGTACTTC,CASSFDGTGGYEQYF
TRBJ2-2,-,14,-,TRBV2,TGTGCCAGCAGTGACAGGGTGAACACCGGGGAGCTGTTTTTT,CASSDRVNTGELFF
TRBJ1-1,TRBD1,17,-,TRBV7-9,TGTGCCAGCAGCTTAGTGGGGACAGGACCATTGAACACTGAAGCTTTCTTT,CASSLVGTGPLNTEAFF
TRBJ1-1,-,17,-,TRBV21-1,TGTGCCAGCAGCCGCCTGGGACAGGGGAAAATGAACACTGAAGCTTTCTTT,CASSRLGQGKMNTEAFF
TRBJ2-1,-,11,-,TRBV18,TGTGCCAGCTCACACGGCAATGAGCAGTTCTTC,CASSHGNEQFF